Included here is one T cell receptor (beta chain) sequence, with context. Its antigen is as yet unknown. The CDR3 is made up of 17 amino acids. The V gene end was trimmed by 6 bases and the J gene end by 6 bases; junction bases not matched to a gene: 11. The sample originates from a study of response to subunit inactivated influenza vaccine. TCRdb fed the RT-PCR reads into MiXCR, producing one record per CDR3 protein. The top ten clones hold 9.5% to 13% of a sample with over 300,000 distinct CDR3 sequences, 20% to 25% of them seen once. Study-wide findings and caveats: Each seasonal influenza vaccination recruits few new T cells, the authors suggested.

The J gene is TRBJ2-2, the V gene TRBV12-3 or TRBV12-4, with 12 bases matching TRBD2. The clonotype comes from a man aged 45 to 70 who received an inactivated influenza vaccine. This sample comprised PBMCs from blood, obtained about 20 months after vaccination. The CDR3 region is CASRPARTSGAPGELFF. CDR3 coding DNA: TGTGCCAGCAGGCCGGCCAGGACTAGCGGGGCCCCCGGGGAGCTGTTTTTT.